Below are 27 T cell receptor beta chains sequenced from a single sample in a study of blood T cells in healthy people across ages. Using a J-beta primer mix together with a sample-barcoded 5' primer, a second PCR was run for roughly 7 to 11 cycles. Using its own MiXCR run on the 5' RACE reads, TCRdb lists one record per CDR3 protein. The sample includes 1.5 million to 2 million distinct CDR3 sequences, 30% to 35% of them seen just once. Source material: blood. The source of these receptors is a woman in her 30s in good health.

Only a few counts were recorded for this clonotype. The chain uses TRBV20-1 and TRBJ2-5; no clear D gene. V lost 3 bases and J 5 bases, leaving 16 bases between the germline ends. The germline CDR1 and CDR2 sequences are DFQATT and SNEGSKA (reference sequence). The CDR3 spans 14 residues. The CDR3 here is CSASPPELPETQYF. The CDR3, as DNA: TGCAGTGCTAGTCCCCCTGAGCTACCGGAGACCCAGTACTTC.

This rearrangement joins TRBV4-2 to TRBJ2-3; D remains ambiguous. Trimming left V 1 base short and J 2 bases short, with 7 bases between. The CDR3 has 14 amino acids. Per germline, CDR1 LGHNA and CDR2 YNFKEQ. CDR3 in amino acids: CASSQVEVTDTQYF. In DNA form, the CDR3 reads TGTGCCAGCAGCCAAGTAGAAGTCACAGATACGCAGTATTTT.

This clonotype was counted only a few times. The rearrangement uses TRBV5-1 and TRBJ2-5, with D possibly TRBD1 on 6 matching bases. Trimming took 4 bases from V and 5 from J, leaving 9 bases between them. This CDR3 contains 12 residues. Germline V gene sequence: CDR1 SGHRS, CDR2 YFSETQ. CDR3 residues: CASSEGEETQYF. In DNA, the CDR3 is TGCGCCAGCAGCGAGGGGGAGGAGACCCAGTACTTC. The whole variable domain, remainder taken from reference TRBV5-1 and TRBJ2-5, is KAGVTQTPRYLIKTRGQQVTLSCSPISGHRSVSWYQQTPGQGLQFLFEYFSETQRNKGNFPGRFSGRQFSNSRSEMNVSTLELGDSALYLCASSEGEETQYFGPGTRLLVL.

The V gene is TRBV28, the J gene TRBJ2-5; D uncertain. CDR1 and CDR2 (germline): MDHEN, SYDVKM. V lost 3 bases and J 13 bases, leaving 12 bases between the germline ends. The CDR3 extends over 11 amino acids. The CDR3 loop reads CASSFGQRPYF. In DNA form, the CDR3 reads TGTGCCAGCAGTTTCGGTCAGAGGCCGTACTTC.

This chain uses TRBV12-3 or TRBV12-4 with TRBJ1-2, with 7 bases that match TRBD1. Unmatched junction bases numbered 10, after V lost 5 bases and J lost 1 base. The CDR3 is 16 amino acids. CDR3 nucleotide sequence: TGTGCCAGCAGTCCCCAGACAGGGCCAATTAACTATGGCTACACCTTC. Translation gives CASSPQTGPINYGYTF.

This clonotype was detected a few times. The chain joins TRBV29-1 to TRBJ1-2, with D uncertain. The CDR3 loop spans 14 amino acids. Germline CDR1 reads SQVTM; CDR2 reads ANQGSEA. With 4 bases removed from V and 3 bases from J, the gap between germline ends came to 15 bases. CDR3 residues: CSVGVGPADYGYTF. CDR3 DNA: TGCAGCGTTGGTGTAGGGCCCGCGGACTATGGCTACACCTTC.

V and J are TRBV28 and TRBJ2-3; tentatively, D is TRBD2 (6 bases). Germline loops: CDR1 MDHEN, CDR2 SYDVKM. V was clipped by 6 bases and J by 0 bases, with 10 bases between them. The CDR3 sequence is 14 residues long. CDR3: CASSMGGSTDTQYF. The CDR3 DNA reads as TGTGCCAGCAGCATGGGGGGAAGCACAGATACGCAGTATTTT.

This clonotype was detected a few times. V gene TRBV9 combines with J gene TRBJ2-7, with 8 bases that match TRBD1. Germline values: CDR1 SGDLS, CDR2 YYNGEE. The V segment lost 0 bases and the J segment 2 bases; nucleotides outside the gene matches: 4. The CDR3 covers 15 residues. The CDR3 protein is CASSVGQGTPYEQYF. The DNA for the CDR3 is TGTGCCAGCAGCGTAGGACAGGGGACCCCCTACGAGCAGTACTTC.

The V gene is TRBV11-2, the J gene TRBJ2-2, with 7 bases fitting TRBD2. CDR1 and CDR2 from the germline V gene are SGHAT and FQNNGV. This CDR3 has 15 residues. J gave up 6 bases and V 4 bases, and 8 bases lay outside the gene matches. The CDR3 spells CASSSGGGTAGELFF. The CDR3 DNA reads TGTGCCAGCAGCTCGGGCGGGGGAACGGCCGGGGAGCTGTTTTTT.

For this clonotype: One end of the junction is discordant with germline, which a read error may explain. The genes are TRBV5-1 and TRBJ2-1, with D possibly matching TRBD1 (5 bases). CDR3 length: 11 residues. Germline V gene lookup returns CDR1 SGHRS and CDR2 YFSETQ. As DNA, the CDR3 is TGCGCCAACAGCTTGGCAGGGATACAGTTCTTC. Protein sequence: CANSLAGIQFF. Combining the CDR3 with reference TRBV5-1 and TRBJ2-1 gives the whole variable domain KAGVTQTPRYLIKTRGQQVTLSCSPISGHRSVSWYQQTPGQGLQFLFEYFSETQRNKGNFPGRFSGRQFSNSRSEMNVSTLELGDSALYLCANSLAGIQFFGPGTRLTVL.

This clonotype was observed a handful of times. The chain employs TRBV5-1 and TRBJ1-2, with 7 bases lining up with TRBD1. Trimming cost V 5 bases and J 8 bases; bases outside gene matches: 12. This CDR3 region has 14 residues. The germline CDR1 and CDR2 sequences are SGHRS and YFSETQ. CDR3 bases: TGCGCCAGCAGTTTGCCAGGACAGGCGAGGGGCTACACCTTC. Its protein product is CASSLPGQARGYTF.

The chain joins TRBV7-2 to TRBJ2-3, with TRBD2 as a possible D gene (6 bases). The germline V gene has CDR1 SGHTA and CDR2 FQGNSA. Trimming cost V 6 bases and J 14 bases, with 27 bases left between them. CDR3 length: 15 residues. The DNA of the CDR3 is TGTGCCAGCAGTCCGGGACGCGGGACCCCAAGTAATTCGTATTTT. This codes for CASSPGRGTPSNSYF.

The chain is built from TRBV5-6 and TRBJ2-7, with TRBD1 matching 12 bases. J gave up 7 bases and V 5 bases, and 10 bases lay outside the gene matches. In germline, CDR1 is SGHDT, CDR2 YYEEEE. The CDR3 is 15 residues long. CDR3 bases: TGTGCCAGCAGGCGGCAGGGACAGGGGGCTCAGGAGCAGTACTTC. Translation: CASRRQGQGAQEQYF. The entire variable domain, with the rest obtained from reference TRBV5-6 and TRBJ2-7, is as follows: DAGVTQSPTHLIKTRGQQVTLRCSPKSGHDTVSWYQQALGQGPQFIFQYYEEEERQRGNFPDRFSGHQFPNYSSELNVNALLLGDSALYLCASRRQGQGAQEQYFGPGTRLTVT.

This clonotype occurred a few times. The gene calls are TRBV5-1 and TRBJ2-7; TRBD1 matches at 9 bases. The CDR3 loop spans 14 amino acids. With V trimmed by 8 bases and J by 2 bases, 8 bases remained unmatched. The germline V gene encodes CDR1 SGHRS and CDR2 YFSETQ. CDR3 sequence reads: CASELGQGPYEQYF. CDR3 sequence (DNA): TGCGCCAGTGAACTGGGACAGGGCCCCTACGAGCAGTACTTC.

A single count supports this clonotype. J is TRBJ2-5 and V is TRBV28; a possible D gene is TRBD1 (5 bases). The J call is in doubt because the DNA end fits TRBJ2-7 better. In germline, CDR1 is MDHEN, CDR2 SYDVKM. The CDR3 is made up of 14 amino acids. The chain's CDR3 is CASSKLQVPYEQYF. CDR3 DNA: TGTGCCAGCAGTAAGTTACAGGTTCCCTACGAGCAGTACTTC.

This chain connects TRBV6-1 to TRBJ2-7; D is undetermined. The CDR3 runs to 10 residues. Trimming removed 8 bases at V and 5 bases at J, with 7 bases between. CDR1 MNHNS and CDR2 SASEGT come from the germline V gene. CDR3 DNA sequence: TGTGCCAGCGGAAGCCACGAGCAGTACTTC. Translating gives CASGSHEQYF.

The V call is TRBV15, the J call TRBJ2-3, with D maybe TRBD1 (5 bases). In germline, CDR1 is LNHNV, CDR2 YYDKDF (reference sequence). V gave up 0 bases and J gave up 6 bases, with 7 bases separating them. The CDR3 totals 13 residues. CDR3 region: CATSRDKGDTQYF. The CDR3 DNA reads as TGTGCCACCAGCAGAGATAAGGGGGATACGCAGTATTTT.

This chain connects TRBV27 to TRBJ1-1; 8 bases are a match to TRBD1. CDR3 length: 17 amino acids. Germline CDR1 and CDR2: MNHEY and SMNVEV (reference sequence). V gave up 5 bases and J gave up 5 bases; unmatched junction bases: 16. CDR3 residues: CASSNRQGLDIGTEAFF. The CDR3 nucleotides read TGTGCCAGCAGTAATCGACAGGGGCTGGACATTGGTACTGAAGCTTTCTTT.

This clonotype showed up many times. The rearrangement links TRBV4-1 to TRBJ2-3, with D possibly being TRBD2 (5 bases). The CDR3 covers 15 residues. Germline V gene data show CDR1 as MGHRA and CDR2 as YSYEKL. V was clipped by 1 base and J by 2 bases, with 10 bases between them. The CDR3 DNA sequence: TGCGCCAGCAGCCAAGGGAGGACCCTCACAGATACGCAGTATTTT. It specifies CASSQGRTLTDTQYF.

This clonotype came up a few times. This rearrangement joins TRBV14 to TRBJ2-5, with D possibly TRBD1 on 5 matching bases. The CDR3 runs to 13 residues. Germline loops: CDR1 SGHDN, CDR2 FVKESK. V gave up 4 bases and J gave up 7 bases, with 13 bases separating them. In DNA form, the CDR3 reads TGTGCCAGCAGCCCGACTGCAGGGCGGACCCAGTACTTC. Translation: CASSPTAGRTQYF.

V and J are TRBV6-4 and TRBJ2-7; D remains unclear. Trimming removed 1 base at V and 3 bases at J, with 10 bases between. This CDR3 region has 14 residues. Per germline, CDR1 MRHNA and CDR2 SNTAGT. The CDR3 spells CASSDYASIYEQYF. The DNA for the CDR3 is TGTGCCAGCAGTGACTACGCCTCTATCTACGAGCAGTACTTC.

This clonotype came up a few times. The V call is TRBV29-1, the J call TRBJ1-4, with D possibly being TRBD1 (6 bases). This CDR3 region has 12 residues. Trimming cost V 5 bases and J 8 bases, with 12 bases left between them. The V gene's germline CDR1 is SQVTM and CDR2 ANQGSEA. CDR3 DNA sequence: TGCAGCGTTCAGGACAGCTGGGAAAAACTGTTTTTT. Its protein is CSVQDSWEKLFF.

This rearrangement joins TRBV20-1 to TRBJ2-5; TRBD1 matches at 11 bases. Judging by the DNA end, TRBJ2-7 fits better; the J call may be wrong. CDR1 and CDR2 (germline): DFQATT, SNEGSKA (reference sequence). The CDR3 consists of 15 residues. The CDR3 here is CSARGWGQGEYEQYF. CDR3 sequence (DNA): TGCAGTGCTAGAGGTTGGGGACAGGGGGAGTACGAGCAGTACTTC.

This clonotype came up a few times. This sequence joins TRBV11-2 and TRBJ1-2; D call uncertain. This CDR3 is built from 13 residues. Germline-derived CDR1 and CDR2 are SGHAT and FQNNGV. The V end lost 5 bases, the J end lost 0 bases, and 7 bases lay between the germline ends. The CDR3 loop reads CASSVTANYGYTF. As DNA, the CDR3 is TGTGCCAGCAGCGTGACGGCTAACTATGGCTACACCTTC.

This sequence joins TRBV3-1 and TRBJ2-1; the match to TRBD2 covers 12 bases. CDR1 and CDR2 from the germline V gene are LGHDT and YNNKEL (reference sequence). After removal of 1 base from V and 7 bases from J, the junction contained 5 bases not matched to a gene. The CDR3 consists of 16 residues. CDR3 sequence (DNA): TGTGCCAGCAGCCAAGTTAGCCTAGCGGGGGGGAATGAGCAGTTCTTC. Translation gives CASSQVSLAGGNEQFF.

The chain uses TRBV5-8 and TRBJ2-7; D remains ambiguous. Germline lookup yields CDR1 SGHTS and CDR2 YDEGEE. Deletions cut 4 bases from V and 0 bases from J, with 26 bases between. The CDR3 sequence is 19 residues long. CDR3 nucleotide sequence: TGTGCCAGCAGCCCGCCGGTGGAACAGTTAGGACCTCACTCCTACGAGCAGTACTTC. Encoded protein: CASSPPVEQLGPHSYEQYF.

V gene TRBV6-6 combines with J gene TRBJ1-1; 9 nucleotides match TRBD1. The CDR3 consists of 15 residues. V shed 6 bases, J shed 0 bases, and the junction held 5 bases outside the gene matches. The germline V gene has CDR1 MNHNY and CDR2 SVGAGI (reference sequence). The CDR3 here is CASRYGQGMNTEAFF. The CDR3 DNA reads as TGTGCCAGCAGATATGGACAGGGGATGAACACTGAAGCTTTCTTT.